A selection of T cell receptor beta chains follows, all from one sample in a study of cytomegalovirus exposure and HLA in healthy donors. TCRdb's table, derived via immunoSEQ multiplex PCR, lists solely in-frame clones and lacks some. This sample has fewer than 250,000 clones; around 86% occur once, and the top ten carry around 1.6%. Sequencing was done on a sample of PBMCs. Receptors were obtained from a woman in her late teens or twenties in good health and CMV-seronegative. Both conserved end residues are part of each CDR3. Fields, in order: V gene, J gene, CDR3 protein.

v_gene: TRBV4-2
j_gene: TRBJ1-2
CDR3aa: CASSQGRTGARFYGYTF

v_gene: TRBV27
j_gene: TRBJ1-1
CDR3aa: CASSFIWQGATEAFF

v_gene: TRBV2
j_gene: TRBJ1-5
CDR3aa: CAAGTGGQPQHF

v_gene: TRBV18
j_gene: TRBJ2-6
CDR3aa: CASSPRRLMAGEFAGANVLTF

v_gene: TRBV5-1
j_gene: TRBJ2-2
CDR3aa: CASSSGVTSGRSGELFF

v_gene: TRBV10-3
j_gene: TRBJ1-1
CDR3aa: CAISDWDRLNTEAFF

v_gene: TRBV5-1
j_gene: TRBJ2-1
CDR3aa: CASSTGGGSYNEQFF

v_gene: TRBV7-9
j_gene: TRBJ1-1
CDR3aa: CASRKPQTNTEAFF

v_gene: TRBV5-1
j_gene: TRBJ1-2
CDR3aa: CASSFRQGANYGYTF

v_gene: TRBV11-2
j_gene: TRBJ2-1
CDR3aa: CASSLVRGLVTNEQFF

v_gene: TRBV4-1
j_gene: TRBJ2-7
CDR3aa: CASSQVGSGGYFYEQYF

v_gene: TRBV7-2
j_gene: TRBJ1-2
CDR3aa: CASSSSFTDPDSHYGYTF

v_gene: TRBV5-6
j_gene: TRBJ2-5
CDR3aa: CASSQGLATQYF

v_gene: TRBV25-1
j_gene: TRBJ2-7
CDR3aa: CASSVWGGGYEQYF

v_gene: TRBV27
j_gene: TRBJ2-3
CDR3aa: CAGSFAGDADTQYF

v_gene: TRBV2
j_gene: TRBJ2-3
CDR3aa: CASSRLAGSTDTQYF

v_gene: TRBV13
j_gene: TRBJ2-2
CDR3aa: CASSPGLAGIRTGELFF

v_gene: TRBV2
j_gene: TRBJ1-1
CDR3aa: CATQTGGTEAFF